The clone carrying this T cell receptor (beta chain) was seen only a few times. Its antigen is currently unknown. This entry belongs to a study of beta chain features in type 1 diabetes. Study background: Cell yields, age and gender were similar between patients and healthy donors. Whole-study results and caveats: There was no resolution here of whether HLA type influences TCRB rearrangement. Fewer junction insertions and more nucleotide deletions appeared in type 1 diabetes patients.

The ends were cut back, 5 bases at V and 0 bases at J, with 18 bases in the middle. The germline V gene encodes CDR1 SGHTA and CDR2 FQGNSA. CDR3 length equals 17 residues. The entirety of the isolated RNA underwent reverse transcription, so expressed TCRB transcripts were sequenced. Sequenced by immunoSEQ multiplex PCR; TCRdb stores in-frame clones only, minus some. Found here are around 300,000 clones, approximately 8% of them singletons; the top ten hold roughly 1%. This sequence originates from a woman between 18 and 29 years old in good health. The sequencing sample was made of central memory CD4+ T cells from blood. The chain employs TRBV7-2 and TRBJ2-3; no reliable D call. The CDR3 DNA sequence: TGTGCCAGCAGCCGGAGCTGGGATTTAGTAAGCACAGATACGCAGTATTTT. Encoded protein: CASSRSWDLVSTDTQYF. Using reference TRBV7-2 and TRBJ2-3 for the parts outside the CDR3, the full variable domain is GAGVSQSPSNKVTEKGKDVELRCDPISGHTALYWYRQSLGQGLEFLIYFQGNSAPDKSGLPSDRFSAERTGGSVSTLTIQRTQQEDSAVYLCASSRSWDLVSTDTQYFGPGTRLTVL.